Below, 24 T cell receptor beta chains from the same sample are listed, as sequenced in a study of radiotherapy plus CTLA-4 blockade in lung cancer. Measured with immunoSEQ multiplex PCR; TCRdb has only the in-frame clones, and not every one. This table holds some 77,000 clones, 70% to 90% found once. The sample was peripheral blood, taken from a patient treated with radiotherapy plus ipilimumab. The receptors were gathered from a human donor with non-small cell lung cancer who had a partial response to radiotherapy plus ipilimumab.

V is TRBV28 and J is TRBJ1-6; 7 positions match TRBD1. The CDR3 is 14 residues long. With 7 bases clipped from V and 7 bases from J, the junction kept 7 bases outside the gene matches. Germline V gene data show CDR1 as MDHEN and CDR2 as SYDVKM. The CDR3 region has the DNA TGTGCCAGCAATATGGGACAGCCAAATTCACCCCTCCACTTT. It is translated as CASNMGQPNSPLHF.

The chain couples TRBV30 to TRBJ1-5; 12 bases match TRBD1. V lost 5 bases to trimming and J lost 6 bases; unmatched junction nucleotides: 2. CDR1 is GTSNPN and CDR2 is SVGIG in the germline V gene (reference sequence). CDR3 length: 13 residues. CDR3 DNA sequence: TGTGCCTGGGGGGACAGGGGGCTTCAGCCCCAGCATTTT. It yields the protein CAWGDRGLQPQHF.

The chain links TRBV5-6 to TRBJ2-3, with D possibly TRBD2 on 5 matching bases. Between the trimmed V and J ends, which lost 4 bases and 4 bases, there was a span of 13 bases. This CDR3 comprises 14 residues. Looked up from germline, CDR1 is SGHDT and CDR2 is YYEEEE. The CDR3 DNA is TGTGCCAGCAGCCCGATGGACTCATCAGATACGCAGTATTTT. Translating it yields CASSPMDSSDTQYF.

The J gene is TRBJ2-5, the V gene TRBV9; 10 bases are shared with TRBD2. V lost 4 bases to trimming and J lost 5 bases; unmatched junction nucleotides: 14. CDR3 length equals 17 residues. In germline, CDR1 is SGDLS, CDR2 YYNGEE. The CDR3 reads CASSPTLAGVGVETQYF. DNA for the CDR3: TGTGCCAGCAGCCCCACCCTAGCGGGAGTAGGTGTGGAGACCCAGTACTTC.

This sequence joins TRBV28 and TRBJ2-6; no definite D call. This CDR3 has 15 amino acids. V was trimmed by 6 bases and J by 0 bases, leaving 9 bases between them. Per the germline V gene, CDR1 is MDHEN and CDR2 is SYDVKM. The CDR3 coding sequence is TGTGCCAGCAGCCTTCAGTTCTCTGGGGCCAACGTCCTGACTTTC. The encoded protein is CASSLQFSGANVLTF.

This clone was observed once. The CDR3 reads CARSLDWTRSREQYV. The CDR3 nucleotides read TGTGCCAGAAGCTTGGATTGGACTAGGTCGCGCGAGCAGTACGTC. The chain employs TRBV5-3 and TRBJ2-7; 7 bases are shared with TRBD2. TRBV5-3 is known as an ORF, though its function is uncertain. The CDR3 has 15 amino acids. Trimming cost V 0 bases and J 6 bases; bases outside gene matches: 9.

In its sample, this clone was seen once. The gene calls are TRBV5-5 and TRBJ2-7; the match to TRBD2 covers 9 bases. The J segment lost 5 bases and the V segment lost 4 bases, leaving 13 bases of the junction unmatched. The CDR3 covers 16 residues. CDR1 SGHKS and CDR2 YYEKEE come from the germline V gene (reference sequence). The CDR3 DNA follows: TGTGCCAGCAGCCCCCCGGGGCGGGAGGGCCTAGACGAGCAGTACGTC. It specifies CASSPPGREGLDEQYV.

The chain recombines TRBV27 with TRBJ2-1, with 8 bases that match TRBD2. The V segment lost 7 bases and the J segment 7 bases; nucleotides outside the gene matches: 12. The CDR3 has 15 residues. Looked up from germline, CDR1 is MNHEY and CDR2 is SMNVEV (reference sequence). CDR3: CASTSSGGPGNEQFF. The CDR3 DNA reads TGTGCCAGCACATCCTCGGGGGGGCCGGGGAATGAGCAGTTCTTC.

V gene TRBV19 combines with J gene TRBJ2-2, with TRBD2 matching over 12 bases. V was pared by 7 bases and J by 7 bases, with 1 base of the junction left unmatched. CDR1 is LNHDA and CDR2 is SQIVND in the germline V gene (reference sequence). CDR3 size: 13 residues. The CDR3 coding sequence is TGTGCCAGTAAGGGACTAGCGGGCGGGGAGCTGTTTTTT. The encoded protein is CASKGLAGGELFF.

The chain carries TRBV5-6 and TRBJ2-7; possibly TRBD1 for D (7 bases). V was clipped by 0 bases and J by 4 bases, with 11 bases between them. Germline-derived CDR1 and CDR2 are SGHDT and YYEEEE. The CDR3 has 14 residues. DNA for the CDR3: TGTGCCAGCAGCTTGGTGGCAGGGGGGTACGAGCAGTACTTC. Its protein product is CASSLVAGGYEQYF.

The gene calls are TRBV5-1 and TRBJ1-1, with TRBD1 matching 9 bases. Germline V gene data show CDR1 as SGHRS and CDR2 as YFSETQ. The V segment lost 4 bases and the J segment 1 base; nucleotides outside the gene matches: 5. This CDR3 comprises 15 residues. The CDR3 spells CASSLLGQGNTEAFF. The CDR3 nucleotides are TGCGCCAGCAGCCTCTTGGGACAGGGGAACACTGAAGCTTTCTTT.

The chain couples TRBV28 to TRBJ2-1; D may be TRBD1 (6 bases). The ends were cut back, 6 bases at V and 7 bases at J, with 19 bases in the middle. CDR3 length: 15 amino acids. Germline V CDR1 and CDR2: MDHEN, SYDVKM. CDR3 region: CASSKTGARYNEQFF. For the CDR3, the DNA is TGTGCCAGCAGCAAGACAGGAGCCCGTTATAATGAGCAGTTCTTC.

The chain has TRBV28 and TRBJ1-1; D call uncertain. V was pared by 4 bases and J by 1 base, with 16 bases between. Germline V gene data show CDR1 as MDHEN and CDR2 as SYDVKM. The CDR3 is 16 amino acids. DNA of the CDR3: TGTGCCAGCAGTTATAATGGACTCAAAGGGAACACTGAAGCTTTCTTT. Its protein is CASSYNGLKGNTEAFF.

This sequence joins TRBV2 and TRBJ2-3, with a tentative D call TRBD2 (6 bases). The V gene lost 2 bases and the J gene lost 0 bases, with 15 bases spanning the gap. Germline CDR1 and CDR2: SNHLY and FYNNEI. CDR3 length: 17 residues. CDR3 nucleotides: TGTGCCAGCAGTGAAACTACGGCGGGGACTAGCACAGATACGCAGTATTTT. Amino acid sequence: CASSETTAGTSTDTQYF.

This chain links TRBV6-5 with TRBJ2-1, with TRBD2 matching over 12 bases. Trimming at V came to 6 bases and at J to 8 bases, leaving 8 bases not matched to a gene. Germline CDR1 and CDR2: MNHEY and SVGAGI. The CDR3 contains 15 residues. The CDR3 sequence: CASRDLAGGGHEQFF. As DNA, the CDR3 is TGTGCCAGCAGGGATCTAGCGGGAGGGGGGCATGAGCAGTTCTTC.

The J gene is TRBJ1-3, the V gene TRBV5-1; TRBD1 aligns across 8 bases. J was trimmed by 0 bases and V by 5 bases; bases with no gene match: 10. This CDR3 contains 17 residues. The germline gives CDR1 SGHRS, CDR2 YFSETQ. The CDR3 spells CASSFLDRENSGNTIYF. DNA for the CDR3: TGCGCCAGCAGTTTCCTGGACAGGGAGAACTCTGGAAACACCATATATTTT. Combining the CDR3 with reference TRBV5-1 and TRBJ1-3 gives the whole variable domain KAGVTQTPRYLIKTRGQQVTLSCSPISGHRSVSWYQQTPGQGLQFLFEYFSETQRNKGNFPGRFSGRQFSNSRSEMNVSTLELGDSALYLCASSFLDRENSGNTIYFGEGSWLTVV.

The chain joins TRBV5-6 to TRBJ1-2; 9 nucleotides align to TRBD1. Germline trimming cut 4 bases from V and 8 bases from J; bases unmatched to any gene: 15. Germline CDR1 is SGHDT and CDR2 is YYEEEE. The CDR3 runs 16 residues. The CDR3, as DNA: TGTGCCAGCAGCCGGAAGGGAGACAGGGGGTTGAGGGGCTACACCTTC. Protein product: CASSRKGDRGLRGYTF.

This rearrangement joins TRBV7-2 to TRBJ2-2, with a possible D match to TRBD2 (5 bases). Trimming shortened V by 2 bases and J by 7 bases, and 14 bases separated the two germline ends. The CDR3 length is 15 residues. Germline V lookup: CDR1 SGHTA, CDR2 FQGNSA. CDR3 in amino acids: CASSLFGVSGGELFF. The CDR3 bases are TGTGCCAGCAGCTTATTCGGGGTATCTGGCGGGGAGCTGTTTTTT.

The chain's CDR3 is CASSSDGASNQPQHF. CDR3 DNA sequence: TGTGCCAGCAGCTCAGACGGAGCCTCTAATCAGCCCCAGCATTTT. The rearrangement links TRBV5-6 to TRBJ1-5; no reliable D call. Trimming pared 3 bases from V and 4 bases from J, leaving 14 bases between. CDR1 SGHDT and CDR2 YYEEEE come from the germline V gene. This CDR3 spans 15 amino acids.

The J gene is TRBJ2-2, the V gene TRBV6-1; 10 bases fit TRBD1. Germline V gives CDR1 MNHNS, CDR2 SASEGT. J was trimmed by 5 bases and V by 4 bases; bases with no gene match: 7. This CDR3 contains 16 residues. Here the CDR3 reads CASSARQGANTGELFF. The DNA for the CDR3 is TGTGCCAGCAGTGCCCGACAGGGGGCTAATACCGGGGAGCTGTTTTTT.

The V and J genes are TRBV10-3 and TRBJ1-4; 7 bases line up with TRBD1. CDR1 and CDR2 from the germline V gene are ENHRY and SYGVKD. CDR3 length equals 15 residues. The V gene end was trimmed by 6 bases and the J gene end by 1 base; junction bases not matched to a gene: 5. The CDR3, as DNA: TGTGCCATCAGCCGACAGGGAGTAACTAATGAAAAACTGTTTTTT. It is translated as CAISRQGVTNEKLFF.

CDR3 loop: CASSAATSGGTDTQYF. The CDR3 DNA is TGTGCCAGCAGCGCCGCTACTAGCGGCGGCACAGATACGCAGTATTTT. The chain recombines TRBV9 with TRBJ2-3, with 8 bases identical to TRBD2. This CDR3 is 16 amino acids long. CDR1 and CDR2 from the germline V gene are SGDLS and YYNGEE. The trim removed 3 bases at V and 1 base at J, leaving 7 bases unmatched.

This clone was seen once. V gene TRBV13 combines with J gene TRBJ2-3; 14 bases match TRBD2. Germline-derived CDR1 and CDR2 are PRHDT and FYEKMQ (reference sequence). The V and J ends lost 5 bases and 4 bases, in that order; junction bases with no gene match: 5. CDR3 length equals 16 residues. CDR3 sequence reads: CASSHRLAGGPDTQYF. As DNA, the CDR3 is TGTGCCAGCAGCCACCGACTAGCGGGAGGGCCAGATACGCAGTATTTT.

The genes are TRBV5-6 and TRBJ1-1, with D possibly TRBD1 on 5 matching bases. Trimming cost V 3 bases and J 4 bases, with 10 bases left between them. The CDR3 loop spans 13 amino acids. Germline V CDR1 and CDR2: SGHDT, YYEEEE. The CDR3 DNA sequence: TGTGCCAGCAGCTGGGGGGAGGTCACTGAAGCTTTCTTT. Translating it yields CASSWGEVTEAFF.